This T cell receptor (beta chain) was found in a study of cytomegalovirus exposure and HLA in healthy donors. Overall study results and limits: Reportedly, TCR beta sequences accurately predicted HLA-A and HLA-B alleles in most subjects.

With respect to this clone: Its target is unknown.

The PCR made use of 60 Vbeta and 13 Jbeta primers. Original processing methods: An analysis that came later counted tens of millions of unique TCR beta chains, 10 million to 12 million shared. Sequencing was performed with immunoSEQ multiplex PCR; in TCRdb, only in-frame clones are kept and a portion is missing. V and J calls and clone size are as listed in that table; D and trimming were resolved from the DNA. This listing includes around 100,000 clones. The trim removed 7 bases at V and 3 bases at J, leaving 8 bases unmatched. CDR1 is MNHEY and CDR2 is SMNVEV in the germline V gene (reference sequence). The CDR3 is 14 amino acids.

Input material: PBMCs. The chain links TRBV27 to TRBJ1-1, with TRBD1 matching over 7 bases. This receptor was identified in a man aged 45-60 years in good health and CMV-seronegative. The CDR3 protein is CASIKTGLYTEAFF. The DNA of the CDR3 is TGTGCCAGCATTAAGACAGGGTTGTACACTGAAGCTTTCTTT.